The 2 T cell receptor beta chains listed next were all sequenced from one sample in a study of T-cell reconstitution after alpha-beta-depleted transplantation in children. As it was prepared, the TCRbeta library received unique molecular identifiers. TCRdb re-called the PCR reads through MiXCR, storing one row per CDR3 protein. The data contain 240,000 or so distinct CDR3 sequences, 7.5% to 9.5% of them seen just once; the ten biggest clones take up about 6.4%. The material was PBMCs, mostly from graft donor cells, obtained 180 days after TCRalphabeta/CD19-depleted stem cell transplant. Every receptor here comes from a male patient aged 5 to 17 who had a stem cell transplant for acute lymphoblastic leukemia, so the T cells may come from the graft donor.

This clonotype was seen many times. The CDR3 DNA follows: TGTGCCAGCAGCCTTGACAGGGGGCGAAGTTACGAGCAGTACTTC. It codes for CASSLDRGRSYEQYF. V is TRBV7-3 and J is TRBJ2-7, with 10 bases fitting TRBD1. The J segment lost 4 bases and the V segment lost 5 bases, leaving 8 bases of the junction unmatched. CDR1 is SGHTA, CDR2 FQGTGA, per germline. This CDR3 contains 15 residues.

This clonotype has ten or more counts. The chain carries TRBV7-7 and TRBJ2-1; D tentatively fits TRBD1 or TRBD2 (5 bases each). Germline CDR1 SSHAT, CDR2 FNYEAQ (reference sequence). The CDR3 contains 16 residues. V was pared by 5 bases and J by 6 bases, with 20 bases between. Here the CDR3 reads CASSATRGFSANEQFF. The CDR3 DNA is TGTGCCAGCAGCGCGACCCGGGGCTTTTCTGCCAATGAGCAGTTCTTC.